The rows below give T cell receptor beta chains drawn from one sample of a study of blood T cell repertoires in COVID-19. Some clones are missing from TCRdb's copy, which holds only in-frame ones; the method was immunoSEQ multiplex PCR. The sample shows a few hundred thousand clones, less than 95% of them seen only once. Sample: PBMCs or T cells enriched from blood (not recorded which). The origin of the receptors is a man younger than 35 who had recovered from COVID-19. CDR3s include the opening cysteine and the closing phenylalanine or tryptophan. D genes are given only for firm matches. Clone size appears in some rows only: once, few, many, or a class for an expanded clone.

J	V	size	D	DNA	CDR3
TRBJ1-5	TRBV6-5	.	TRBD1	TGTGCCACGAACCCGGGACAGGGGGTTTATCAGCCCCAGCATTTT	CATNPGQGVYQPQHF
TRBJ1-5	TRBV30	.	.	TGTGCCTGGAGCGTAACAGGGTATCAGCCCCAGCATTTT	CAWSVTGYQPQHF
TRBJ1-2	TRBV5-1	.	.	TGCGCCAGCAGCTTGGCCAGGGTGAACTATGGCTACACCTTC	CASSLARVNYGYTF
TRBJ1-2	TRBV4-1	.	.	TGCGCCAGCAGCCAAGTGGTGGGAGGGGCTGGCGGCTACACCTTC	CASSQVVGGAGGYTF
TRBJ1-4	TRBV2	.	.	TGTGCCAGCAGTGTTAGGGGTTTGCGAGAAAAACTGTTTTTT	CASSVRGLREKLFF
TRBJ2-7	TRBV2	.	TRBD2	TGTGCCAGCACCACGACTAGCGGGGGCCCCAACGAGCAGTACTTC	CASTTTSGGPNEQYF
TRBJ2-1	TRBV5-1	once	TRBD2	TGCGCCAGCAGCTTGGGGCTAGCGGGAGGACTCTACAATGAGCAGTTCTTC	CASSLGLAGGLYNEQFF
TRBJ1-3	TRBV28	.	.	TGTGCCAGCAGCCCCCCAGGGTTAGCTGGAAACACCATATATTTT	CASSPPGLAGNTIYF
TRBJ2-1	TRBV19	once	TRBD2	TGTGCCAGTAGGCGGGGAGGGGACGGCTACAATGAGCAGTTCTTC	CASRRGGDGYNEQFF
TRBJ1-5	TRBV7-3	few	TRBD1	TGTGCCAGCAGCTTGACAGGGGGAATGGAGCCCCAGCATTTT	CASSLTGGMEPQHF
TRBJ1-1	TRBV12-3/TRBV12-4	.	.	TGTGCCAGCAGTTCGACAGTAGCAGCTGAAGCTTTCTTT	CASSSTVAAEAFF
TRBJ2-1	TRBV24-1	.	TRBD1	TGTGCCACCAGTGATTCTCAGGGGGCCAGACGGAATGAGCAGTTCTTC	CATSDSQGARRNEQFF
TRBJ2-2	TRBV5-1	.	TRBD2	TGCGCCCGCAGCCGGCGGGGGGGCCAAGGCACCGGGGAGCTGTTTTTT	CARSRRGGQGTGELFF
TRBJ2-7	TRBV2	.	TRBD1	TGTGCCAGCAGAGGGACAGGGGTTGCCGAGCAGTACTTC	CASRGTGVAEQYF
TRBJ2-1	TRBV11-2	.	TRBD2	TGTGCCAGCAGCCTGACTAGCGGGAGGGCCGATGAGCAGTTCTTC	CASSLTSGRADEQFF
TRBJ2-5	TRBV15	.	TRBD2	TGTGCCACCAGCAGCGGGACTAGCGGGTTCGAGACCCAGTACTTC	CATSSGTSGFETQYF
TRBJ1-2	TRBV29-1	.	TRBD1	TGCAGCGTTGAGGACAGGGGAGGCTACACCTTC	CSVEDRGGYTF
TRBJ2-3	TRBV7-2	.	TRBD2	TGTGCCAGCAGCCCAAGGACTAGCGGGGTTGGTGATACGCAGTATTTT	CASSPRTSGVGDTQYF
TRBJ1-2	TRBV6-1	.	.	TGTGCCAGCAGTGAAGCAGAGGTGTCCGGCTACACCTTC	CASSEAEVSGYTF
TRBJ1-5	TRBV2	.	.	TGTGCCAGCAGTGTTTCCAGCGCCAATCAGCCCCAGCATTTT	CASSVSSANQPQHF
TRBJ1-5	TRBV18	.	.	TGTGCCAGCTCACCCCAGGGGACGATTTTGGGGCCCCAGCATTTT	CASSPQGTILGPQHF
TRBJ1-6	TRBV9	.	TRBD1	TGTGCCAGCAGCGAGGAGACAGGGAGGTCACCCCTCCACTTT	CASSEETGRSPLHF
TRBJ2-5	TRBV9	.	.	TGTGCCAGCAGCGTGGCCCCCCTTCGCGGGGAGACCCAGTACTTC	CASSVAPLRGETQYF
TRBJ1-1	TRBV10-3	.	.	TGTGCCATCAAGACAGAACAGGGGAACACTGAAGCTTTCTTT	CAIKTEQGNTEAFF
TRBJ1-6	TRBV9	.	.	TGTGCCAGCAGCGTCCGAAGCAATTCACCCCTCCACTTT	CASSVRSNSPLHF
TRBJ2-2	TRBV7-8	.	.	TGTGCCAGCAGCTCGACCGCGGGGATAGTCGTCGGGGAGCTGTTTTTT	CASSSTAGIVVGELFF
TRBJ1-3	TRBV6-5	.	.	TGTGCCAGCAGTTCCCAGGCACGTTCTGGAAACACCATATATTTT	CASSSQARSGNTIYF
TRBJ2-1	TRBV4-2	.	TRBD2	TGTGCCAGCAGCCAAGCAGGTAGCGGGAGTTTGCATGAGCAGTTCTTC	CASSQAGSGSLHEQFF
TRBJ1-1	TRBV5-1	.	.	TGCGCCAGCAGCCCGGACGGGGTTGTAGGCACTGAAGCTTTCTTT	CASSPDGVVGTEAFF
TRBJ2-1	TRBV5-1	.	TRBD1	TGCGCCAGCAGCTTTACAGGGGGTAATGAGCAGTTCTTC	CASSFTGGNEQFF
TRBJ1-6	TRBV9	few	.	TGTGCCAGCAGCGAACAGAGTAATTCACCCCTCCACTTT	CASSEQSNSPLHF
TRBJ1-3	TRBV3-1/TRBV3-2	.	.	TGTGCCAGCAGCCTAAGCAGGGGCTCTGGAAACACCATATATTTT	CASSLSRGSGNTIYF
TRBJ2-3	TRBV7-7	.	TRBD2	TGTGCCAGCAGTCCCGGGACTAGCGGCACAGATACGCAGTATTTT	CASSPGTSGTDTQYF
TRBJ2-2	TRBV11-2	few	.	TGTGCCAGCAGTATAACTGAGAGGGACACCGGGGAGCTGTTTTTT	CASSITERDTGELFF
TRBJ1-5	TRBV28	.	.	TGTGCCAGCAGAGATCCGACAGGCGTCAATCAGCCCCAGCATTTT	CASRDPTGVNQPQHF
TRBJ1-2	TRBV29-1	few	.	TGCAGCACCACCGGGGGGAAGGCCTATGGCTACACCTTC	CSTTGGKAYGYTF
TRBJ1-6	TRBV15	.	.	TGTGCCACCAGCAGACATAACAGGGCTGGCAATTCACCCCTCCACTTT	CATSRHNRAGNSPLHF
TRBJ2-7	TRBV5-1	.	TRBD1	TGCGCCAGCAGCGGGACAGGGGTCGGCGAGCAGTACTTC	CASSGTGVGEQYF
TRBJ2-7	TRBV2	.	.	TGTGCCAGCAGGGCCCGCTCATTGGGAGACTACGAGCAGTACTTC	CASRARSLGDYEQYF
TRBJ2-3	TRBV12-5	.	.	TGTGCTAGTGGTTTGGTAGTCGGGGGGCCTCATGTTACGCAGTATTTT	CASGLVVGGPHVTQYF
TRBJ1-3	TRBV6-1	.	.	TGTGCCAGCAGTGAATCTTCGGGTCAGTCCTCTGGAAACACCATATATTTT	CASSESSGQSSGNTIYF
TRBJ2-1	TRBV5-1	.	.	TGCGCCAGCAGCCCGACCGGAGGGGCCATGACCTACAATGAGCAGTTCTTC	CASSPTGGAMTYNEQFF
TRBJ2-2	TRBV2	.	TRBD1	TGTGCCAGCAAATGGACAGGGGGCGGTGTCGGGGAGCTGTTTTTT	CASKWTGGGVGELFF
TRBJ2-5	TRBV4-2	.	.	TGTGCCAGCAGCAGTGACGGGTTTGGAGAGACCCAGTACTTC	CASSSDGFGETQYF
TRBJ1-6	TRBV6-5	.	.	TGTGCCAGCAGCCTCGGGCAGGGCCGGTCACCCCTCCACTTT	CASSLGQGRSPLHF
TRBJ2-7	TRBV2	.	TRBD2	TGTGCCAGCAGAAAGCTTAAAGCTAGCGGGGGTTCCTACGAGCAGTACTTC	CASRKLKASGGSYEQYF
TRBJ2-7	TRBV2	.	TRBD1	TGTGCCACCACCGGACAGGGGTCCTACGAGCAGTACTTC	CATTGQGSYEQYF
TRBJ1-3	TRBV5-5	.	.	TGTGCCAGCAGCCAACAGGCCTCAAACTCTGGAAACACCATATATTTT	CASSQQASNSGNTIYF
TRBJ1-1	TRBV19	.	.	TGTGCCAGTAGTATGACCTCAGGGTTTGTCACTGAAGCTTTCTTT	CASSMTSGFVTEAFF